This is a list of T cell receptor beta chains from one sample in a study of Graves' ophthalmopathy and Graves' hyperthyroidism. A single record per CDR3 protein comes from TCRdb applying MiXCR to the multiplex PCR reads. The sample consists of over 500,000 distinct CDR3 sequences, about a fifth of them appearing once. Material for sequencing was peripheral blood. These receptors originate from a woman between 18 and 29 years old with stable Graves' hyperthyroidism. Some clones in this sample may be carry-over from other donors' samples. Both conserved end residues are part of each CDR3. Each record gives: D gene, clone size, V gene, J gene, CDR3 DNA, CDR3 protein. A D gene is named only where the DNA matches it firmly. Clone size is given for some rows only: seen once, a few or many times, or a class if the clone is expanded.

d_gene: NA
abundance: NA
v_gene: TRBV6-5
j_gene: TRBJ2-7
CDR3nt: TGTGCCAGCAGTTATACAGAAGGGTCCAGCTCCTACGAGCAGTACTTC
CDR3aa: CASSYTEGSSSYEQYF

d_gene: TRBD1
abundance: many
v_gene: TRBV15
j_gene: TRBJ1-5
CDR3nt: TGTGCCACCAGCAGAGTCGATTGGGACAGGGAGGTCAGGCAGCCCCAGCATTTT
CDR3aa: CATSRVDWDREVRQPQHF

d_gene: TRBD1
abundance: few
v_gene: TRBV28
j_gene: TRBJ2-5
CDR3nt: TGTGCCAGCAGCCGGCCGGGACAGATCCAAGAGACCCAGTACTTC
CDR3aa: CASSRPGQIQETQYF

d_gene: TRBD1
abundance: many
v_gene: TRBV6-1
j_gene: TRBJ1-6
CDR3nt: TGTGCCAGCAGCGCGGGACAGCTTATGTTGAGCTCCTATAATTCACCCCTCCACTTT
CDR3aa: CASSAGQLMLSSYNSPLHF

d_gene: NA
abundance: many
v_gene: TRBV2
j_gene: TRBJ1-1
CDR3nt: TGTGCCAGCAGTGAGAACAACATGGGCCCTGAAGCTTTCTTT
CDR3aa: CASSENNMGPEAFF

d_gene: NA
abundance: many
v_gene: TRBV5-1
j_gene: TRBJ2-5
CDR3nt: TGCGCCAGCAGCTGGAACCAAGAGACCCAGTACTTC
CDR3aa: CASSWNQETQYF

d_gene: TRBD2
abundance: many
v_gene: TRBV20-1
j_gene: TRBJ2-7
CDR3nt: TGCAGTGCCAGAGTGGCGGGGGGTAGGTACGAGCAGTACTTC
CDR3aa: CSARVAGGRYEQYF

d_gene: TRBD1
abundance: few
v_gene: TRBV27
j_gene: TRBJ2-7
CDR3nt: TGTGCCAGCAGTACCCTAACAGGGGACAGCCCCTACGAGCAGTACTTC
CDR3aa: CASSTLTGDSPYEQYF

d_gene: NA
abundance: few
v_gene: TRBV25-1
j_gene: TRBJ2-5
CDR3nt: TGTGCCAGCAGTGAATATGGGATTGGGGGAGAGACCCAGTACTTC
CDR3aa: CASSEYGIGGETQYF

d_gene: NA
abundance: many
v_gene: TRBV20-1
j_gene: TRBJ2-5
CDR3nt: TGCAGTGCTATCCGCGGAGGGGACTCGAAAGAGACCCAGTACTTC
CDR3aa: CSAIRGGDSKETQYF

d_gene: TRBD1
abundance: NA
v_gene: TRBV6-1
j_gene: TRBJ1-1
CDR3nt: TGTGCCAGCAGTGTAGGACAGGGTGGATTGGGTGAAGCTTTCTTT
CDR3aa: CASSVGQGGLGEAFF

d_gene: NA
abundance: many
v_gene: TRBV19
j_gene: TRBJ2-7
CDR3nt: TGTGCCAGTAGTATTCGGGGGACAGACTCCTACGAGCAGTACTTC
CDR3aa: CASSIRGTDSYEQYF

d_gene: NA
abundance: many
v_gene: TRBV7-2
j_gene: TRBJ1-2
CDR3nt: TGTGCCAGCAGCTTAGCCGAGGACGGTTATGGCTACACCTTC
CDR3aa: CASSLAEDGYGYTF

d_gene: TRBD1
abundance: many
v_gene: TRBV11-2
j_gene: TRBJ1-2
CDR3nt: TGTGCCAGCAGCATGCAGACAGGGGGCTATGGCTACACCTTC
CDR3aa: CASSMQTGGYGYTF

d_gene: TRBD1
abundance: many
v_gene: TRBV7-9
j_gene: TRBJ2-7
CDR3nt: TGTGCCAGCAGCACAGGACAGGGGGCTTTATACGAGCAGTACTTC
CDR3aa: CASSTGQGALYEQYF

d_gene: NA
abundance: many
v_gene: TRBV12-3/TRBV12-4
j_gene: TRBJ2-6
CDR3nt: TGTGCCAGCAGTTACACCCTTGGGGACACTGGGGCCAACGTCCTGACTTTC
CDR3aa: CASSYTLGDTGANVLTF

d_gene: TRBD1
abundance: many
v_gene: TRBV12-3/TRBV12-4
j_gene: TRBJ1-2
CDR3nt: TGTGCCAGCAGTTTTCGGACAGGGTCCTATGGCTACACCTTC
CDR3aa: CASSFRTGSYGYTF

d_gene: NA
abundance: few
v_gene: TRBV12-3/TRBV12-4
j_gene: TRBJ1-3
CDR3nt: TGTGCCAGCAGTTACGGGGCCTCCTATGGAGACACCATATATTTT
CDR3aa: CASSYGASYGDTIYF

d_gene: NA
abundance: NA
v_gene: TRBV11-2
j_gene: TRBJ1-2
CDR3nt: TGTGCCAGCAGCTTAGATCTTTGGTCAGGAAAAGCATCCAACTATGGCTACACCTTC
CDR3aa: CASSLDLWSGKASNYGYTF

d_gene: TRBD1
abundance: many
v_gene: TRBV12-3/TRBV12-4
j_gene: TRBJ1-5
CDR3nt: TGTGCCAGCAGTTTAAACAGGGGGCGAAATCAGCCCCAGCATTTT
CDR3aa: CASSLNRGRNQPQHF

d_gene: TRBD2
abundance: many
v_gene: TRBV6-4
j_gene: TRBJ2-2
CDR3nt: TGTGCCAGCAACCCAAGGGGACTAGCGGGAAGCACCGGGGAGCTGTTTTTT
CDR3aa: CASNPRGLAGSTGELFF

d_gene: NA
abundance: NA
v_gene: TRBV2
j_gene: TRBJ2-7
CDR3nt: TGTGCCAGCACTGGGTCAGGCTACGAGCAGTACTTC
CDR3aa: CASTGSGYEQYF

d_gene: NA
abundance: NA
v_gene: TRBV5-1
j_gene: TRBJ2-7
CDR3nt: TGCGCCAGCAGAGGGTCGAAAGGTCCCTACGAGCAGTACTTC
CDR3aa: CASRGSKGPYEQYF